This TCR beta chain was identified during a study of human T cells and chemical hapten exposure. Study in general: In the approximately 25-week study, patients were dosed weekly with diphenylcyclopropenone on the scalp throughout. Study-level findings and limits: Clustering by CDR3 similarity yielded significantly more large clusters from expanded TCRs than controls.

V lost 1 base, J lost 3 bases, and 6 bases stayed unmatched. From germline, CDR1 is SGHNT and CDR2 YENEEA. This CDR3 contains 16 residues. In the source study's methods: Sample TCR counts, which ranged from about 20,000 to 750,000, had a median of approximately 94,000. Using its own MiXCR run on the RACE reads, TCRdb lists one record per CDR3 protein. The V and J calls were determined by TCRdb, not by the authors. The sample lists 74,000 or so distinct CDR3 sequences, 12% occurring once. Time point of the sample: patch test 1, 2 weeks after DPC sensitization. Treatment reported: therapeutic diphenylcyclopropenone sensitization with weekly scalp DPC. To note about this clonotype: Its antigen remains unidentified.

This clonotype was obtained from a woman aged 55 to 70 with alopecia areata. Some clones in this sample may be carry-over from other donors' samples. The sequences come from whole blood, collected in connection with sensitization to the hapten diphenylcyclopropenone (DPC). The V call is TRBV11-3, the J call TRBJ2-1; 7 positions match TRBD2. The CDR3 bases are TGTGCCAGCAGCTTAGTAGGTGGCGGGGGCTACAATGAGCAGTTCTTC. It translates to CASSLVGGGGYNEQFF.